The sequence of this T cell receptor (beta chain) was determined in a study of blood T cell repertoires in COVID-19 (dated by TCRdb to 2020 to 2022). Broadly, across the study: The collaborator samples originated in the United States, Italy and Spain and spanned the acute and convalescent phases of COVID-19. A de-identified subject ID, COVID-19 status, age in years and sex were almost always included in the sample metadata. Deeply sampled blood TCRbeta repertoires from subjects exposed to, actively infected with, or recovered from COVID-19 were included in the dataset. Where available, HLA class I and class II types were obtained from metadata supplied by the sample provider rather than from assay-based typing. The prospective study material was composed of cDNA or gDNA derived from T cells, B-cell-depleted T cells, or PBMCs. Samples were obtained from the ongoing ImmuneRACE study (first 160 participants) and from about 1,300 subjects provided by 6 global collaborators. The repertoires were released in a freely available public database meant as a resource for research on the immune response to SARS-CoV-2.

Enrolling through a virtual design, the prospective study's participants ranged in age from roughly 18 to 89 years and lived across roughly 23 United States geographic areas. In the prospective study, cohorts were assigned on the basis of participant-reported clinical history obtained from a screening survey and a study questionnaire. In the prospective study, mobile phlebotomists collected whole blood, serum and a nasopharyngeal or oropharyngeal swab from each participant. Participants in the prospective study had the option to provide additional blood draws and questionnaires over a roughly 2-month period. Blood samples from the prospective study were shipped frozen or at room temperature prior to DNA extraction. The immunoSEQ Assay, a bias-controlled multiplex PCR, was used to amplify TCRbeta CDR3 regions from genomic DNA. Concerning the study's data processing: The number of nucleated cells in each sample was estimated from the amplification of reference gene primers within the assay. Sequence reads were collapsed and filtered to measure the absolute abundance of every unique TCRbeta CDR3 rearrangement. Productive Simpson clonality was computed per sample as the square root of Simpson's diversity index over productive rearrangements. TCRdb's version of the immuneACCESS table is confined to in-frame rearrangements and falls short of the full clone set. An unresolved V gene accounts for under half of the shortfall where checked; the remainder is of unknown origin. V, J and clone size were drawn from that table, and D and trimming were deduced from the DNA. For this sample the table gives about 210,000 clones, of which approximately 85% were detected only once. Jointly, the top ten make up 4.5% to 6.5% of the sample.

The germline V gene gives CDR1 as KGHDR and CDR2 as SFDVKD. Trimming removed 4 bases from V and 8 bases from J; the gene matches leave 7 bases unexplained. From cysteine to phenylalanine, the CDR3 is 14 amino acids long. Only the CDR3 DNA is retained, 42 bases long and in frame from the first base. Comment on this clone: Its antigen is not yet known. No much larger clonotype is one base removed from it; base qualities were not supplied.

General findings and caveats noted by the study authors: The quantity of clinical and demographic metadata differed by source and by participant and was supplied without curation.

The chain is made from TRBV24-1 and TRBJ1-2; the junction holds 9 bases that match TRBD1. This clonotype was sampled from a man aged 40-50 years with acute COVID-19. Input material: PBMCs or T cells enriched from blood (not recorded which). The CDR3 has the sequence CATSDPSDRGGYTF. The sequenced DNA is TGTGCCACCAGTGACCCCTCGGACAGGGGAGGCTACACCTTC.